These T cell receptor beta chains were read from a single sample in a study of cytomegalovirus exposure and HLA in healthy donors. Profiled with immunoSEQ multiplex PCR; TCRdb holds only in-frame clones, not every one. This table has 160,000 or so clones, approximately 80% appearing once. Material: PBMCs. Source of these receptors: a woman aged 40 to 50 in good health and CMV-seropositive. Both conserved end residues are part of each CDR3. The D gene is left open where the match is weak. The size of a clone is reported for some rows only, either as once, few or many, or as a class for expanded clones.

NA | TRBJ2-5 | TRBV30 | once | CAWSVRGGARETQYF | TGTGCCTGGAGTGTACGAGGGGGGGCCAGGGAGACCCAGTACTTC
TRBD1 | TRBJ1-4 | TRBV5-1 | NA | CASSLAGTGGLGTNEKLFF | TGCGCCAGCAGCTTGGCCGGGACAGGCGGACTCGGGACTAATGAAAAACTGTTTTTT
TRBD2 | TRBJ2-5 | TRBV7-8 | NA | CASSLGLAGRQETQYF | TGTGCCAGCAGCTTAGGCTTAGCGGGGCGACAAGAGACCCAGTACTTC
TRBD1 | TRBJ2-7 | TRBV19 | NA | CASSVDRVSSQYF | TGTGCCAGTAGTGTCGACAGGGTATCCTCTCAGTACTTC
NA | TRBJ2-2 | TRBV15 | NA | CATSRGLGVNTGELFF | TGTGCCACCAGCAGAGGCCTGGGAGTGAACACCGGGGAGCTGTTTTTT
NA | TRBJ1-2 | TRBV30 | NA | CAWSVRQGGYGYTF | TGTGCCTGGAGTGTAAGGCAGGGCGGCTATGGCTACACCTTC
TRBD1 | TRBJ2-7 | TRBV6-1 | NA | CASISTGLSYEQYF | TGTGCCAGCATTTCGACAGGGCTCTCGTACGAGCAGTACTTC
NA | TRBJ2-3 | TRBV7-3 | few | CASSLGAVTDTQYF | TGTGCCAGCAGCTTGGGGGCCGTCACAGATACGCAGTATTTT
NA | TRBJ2-6 | TRBV6-5 | NA | CASSPTGYGANVLTF | TGTGCCAGCAGTCCCACAGGGTATGGGGCCAACGTCCTGACTTTC
NA | TRBJ1-4 | TRBV5-5 | NA | CASSLGQEKLFF | TGTGCCAGCAGCTTGGGACAGGAAAAACTGTTTTTT